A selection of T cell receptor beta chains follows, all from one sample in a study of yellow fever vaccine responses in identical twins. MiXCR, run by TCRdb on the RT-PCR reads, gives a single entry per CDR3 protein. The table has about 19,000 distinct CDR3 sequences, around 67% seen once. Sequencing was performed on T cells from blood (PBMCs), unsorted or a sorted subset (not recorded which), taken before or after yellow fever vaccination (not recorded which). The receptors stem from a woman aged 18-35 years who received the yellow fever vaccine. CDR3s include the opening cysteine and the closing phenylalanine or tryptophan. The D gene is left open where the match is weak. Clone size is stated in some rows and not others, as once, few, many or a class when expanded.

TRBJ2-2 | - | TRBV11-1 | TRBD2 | CASSLGLANTGELFF | TGTGCCAGCAGCTTGGGACTAGCGAACACCGGGGAGCTGTTTTTT
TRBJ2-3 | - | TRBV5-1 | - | CASSLKLTDADTQYF | TGCGCCAGCAGCTTGAAGCTCACTGACGCAGATACGCAGTATTTT
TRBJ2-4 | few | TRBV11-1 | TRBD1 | CASSLGPTGSKNIQYF | TGTGCCAGCAGCTTAGGTCCGACAGGGAGCAAAAACATTCAGTACTTC
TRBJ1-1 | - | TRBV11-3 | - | CASSPAGGNTEAFF | TGTGCCAGCAGCCCCGCGGGGGGTAACACTGAAGCTTTCTTT
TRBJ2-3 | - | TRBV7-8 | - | CASSRQQDTQYF | TGTGCCAGCAGCCGTCAACAAGATACGCAGTATTTT
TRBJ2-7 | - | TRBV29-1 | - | CSVVKGQLSYEQYF | TGCAGCGTTGTAAAGGGACAACTCTCCTACGAGCAGTACTTC
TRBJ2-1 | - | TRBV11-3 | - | CASSPALRAATNEQFF | TGTGCCAGCAGCCCCGCCCTGAGAGCGGCCACCAATGAGCAGTTCTTC
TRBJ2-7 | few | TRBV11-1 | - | CASSSIVRNDYEQYF | TGTGCCAGCAGCTCGATTGTGCGTAATGACTACGAGCAGTACTTC
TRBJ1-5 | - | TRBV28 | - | CASRSGGQFGNQPQHF | TGTGCCAGCAGGTCGGGGGGCCAGTTCGGCAATCAGCCCCAGCATTTT
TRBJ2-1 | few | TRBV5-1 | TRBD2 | CASSLRTSGGDEQFF | TGCGCCAGCAGCCTGAGGACTAGCGGGGGCGATGAGCAGTTCTTC
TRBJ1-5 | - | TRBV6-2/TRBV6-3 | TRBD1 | CASSYSSDRARQPQHF | TGTGCCAGCAGTTACTCCTCGGACAGGGCCCGGCAGCCCCAGCATTTT
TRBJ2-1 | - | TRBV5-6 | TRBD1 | CASSTGQGYNEQFF | TGTGCCAGCAGCACAGGACAGGGGTACAATGAGCAGTTCTTC
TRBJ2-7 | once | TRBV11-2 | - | CASSLDEGGYEQYF | TGTGCCAGCAGCTTAGATGAGGGAGGCTACGAGCAGTACTTC
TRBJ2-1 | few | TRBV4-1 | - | CASSQDVLSYNEQFF | TGCGCCAGCAGCCAAGACGTACTCTCCTACAATGAGCAGTTCTTC
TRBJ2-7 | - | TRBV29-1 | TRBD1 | CSVGGQPAYEQYF | TGCAGCGTTGGGGGACAGCCCGCCTACGAGCAGTACTTC
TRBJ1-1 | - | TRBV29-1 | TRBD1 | CSASTGGVTEAFF | TGCAGCGCTTCGACAGGGGGCGTCACTGAAGCTTTCTTT
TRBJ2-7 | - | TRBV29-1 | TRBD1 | CSVGGQGPVEQYF | TGCAGCGTTGGGGGACAGGGTCCGGTCGAGCAGTACTTC
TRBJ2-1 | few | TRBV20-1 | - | CSARKDYNEQFF | TGCAGTGCTAGGAAGGACTACAATGAGCAGTTCTTC
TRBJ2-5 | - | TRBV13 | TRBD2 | CASRILAGAGETQYF | TGTGCCAGCAGAATCTTAGCGGGAGCAGGAGAGACCCAGTACTTC
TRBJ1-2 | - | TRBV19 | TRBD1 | CASSQPGKLRGVVVYTF | TGTGCCAGTAGCCAACCGGGGAAACTCAGGGGGGTCGTCGTCTACACCTTC
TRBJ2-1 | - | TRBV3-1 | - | CASSQASLSSYNEQFF | TGTGCCAGCAGCCAGGCTAGCCTGAGCTCCTACAATGAGCAGTTCTTC
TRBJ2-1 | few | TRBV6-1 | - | CACMFVEQFF | TGTGCCTGCATGTTTGTTGAGCAGTTCTTC
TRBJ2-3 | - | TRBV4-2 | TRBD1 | CASDQPGQATDTQYF | TGTGCCAGCGACCAGCCGGGACAGGCGACAGATACGCAGTATTTT
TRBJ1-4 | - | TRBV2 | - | CASLRQPTNEKLFF | TGTGCCAGCCTGCGACAGCCTACTAATGAAAAACTGTTTTTT
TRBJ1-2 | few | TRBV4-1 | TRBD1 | CASSPRDRAHYGYTF | TGCGCCAGCAGCCCCCGGGACAGGGCTCACTATGGCTACACCTTC
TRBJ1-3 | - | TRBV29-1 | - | CSVPGHPGNTIYF | TGCAGCGTTCCAGGGCACCCTGGAAACACCATATATTTT
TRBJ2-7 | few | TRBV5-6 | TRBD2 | CASSLLTSGTYEQYF | TGTGCCAGCAGCTTGCTGACTAGCGGGACCTACGAGCAGTACTTC
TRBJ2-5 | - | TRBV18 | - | CASSPPMVQETQYF | TGTGCCAGCTCACCACCGATGGTCCAGGAGACCCAGTACTTC
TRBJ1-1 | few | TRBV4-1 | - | CASSRDTMNTEAFF | TGCGCCAGCAGCCGGGACACCATGAACACTGAAGCTTTCTTT
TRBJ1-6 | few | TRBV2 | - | CASSGDTYNSPLHF | TGTGCCAGCAGTGGGGATACCTATAATTCACCCCTCCACTTT
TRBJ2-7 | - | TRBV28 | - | CASRYGQTYEQYF | TGTGCCAGCAGGTACGGACAAACCTACGAGCAGTACTTC
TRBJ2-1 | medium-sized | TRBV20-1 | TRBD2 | CSAHDTGLADYNEQFF | TGCAGTGCTCACGATACGGGACTAGCGGACTACAATGAGCAGTTCTTC
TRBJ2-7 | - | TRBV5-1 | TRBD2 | CASSLEISGTNEQYF | TGCGCCAGCAGCTTAGAGATCAGCGGGACGAACGAGCAGTACTTC
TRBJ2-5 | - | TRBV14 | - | CASSQQPLTAPKETQYF | TGTGCCAGCAGCCAGCAACCCTTGACAGCGCCCAAAGAGACCCAGTACTTC
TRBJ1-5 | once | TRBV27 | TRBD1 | CANAGQGGQPQHF | TGTGCCAACGCCGGACAGGGAGGTCAGCCCCAGCATTTT
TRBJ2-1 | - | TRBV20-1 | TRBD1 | CSARPPRGLHEQFF | TGCAGTGCTAGACCCCCCAGGGGGCTCCATGAGCAGTTCTTC
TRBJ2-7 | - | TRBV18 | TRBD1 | CASSPSLGQIYEQYF | TGTGCCAGCTCACCAAGCTTGGGACAGATTTACGAGCAGTACTTC
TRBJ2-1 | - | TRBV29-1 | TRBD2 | CSVGGTSGGSSYNEQFF | TGCAGCGTTGGGGGGACTAGCGGGGGCAGCTCCTACAATGAGCAGTTCTTC
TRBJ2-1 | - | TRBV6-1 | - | CASNAGDSYNEQFF | TGTGCCAGCAATGCGGGCGACTCCTACAATGAGCAGTTCTTC
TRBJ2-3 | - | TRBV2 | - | CASTEGSTDTQYF | TGTGCCAGCACGGAGGGAAGCACAGATACGCAGTATTTT
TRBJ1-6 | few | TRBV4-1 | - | CASSRLGNSPLHF | TGCGCCAGCAGCCGATTGGGGAATTCACCCCTCCACTTT
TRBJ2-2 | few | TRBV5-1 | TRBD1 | CASSLIKTGGNTGELFF | TGCGCCAGCAGCTTAATTAAGACAGGGGGAAACACCGGGGAGCTGTTTTTT